This T cell receptor beta chain was obtained from a study of human T cells and chemical hapten exposure. Study context: All through the approximately 24-week study, the scalp of each patient received diphenylcyclopropenone doses weekly. Findings of the study overall: Large CDR3 similarity clusters arose significantly more often from expanded TCRs than from controls.

This clonotype was observed a few times. Its antigen is unidentified. Time point: patch test 1, 2 weeks after DPC sensitization. Treatment: therapeutic diphenylcyclopropenone sensitization with weekly scalp DPC. Authors' data handling: From approximately 21,000 to 630,000 TCRs were found per sample, with a median of 95,638. TCRdb analysed the RACE reads with MiXCR anew, one entry per CDR3 protein. These V and J calls derive from TCRdb rather than the authors' analysis. The table has about 99,000 distinct CDR3 sequences, roughly an eighth seen once. Germline lookup yields CDR1 ENHRY and CDR2 SYGVKD. CDR3 length: 14 amino acids. V lost 3 bases, J lost 6 bases, and 14 bases lay in between.

The TCR comes from a woman aged 40 to 50 with alopecia areata. Some clones in this sample may be carry-over from other donors' samples. Material: whole blood, obtained in connection with sensitization to the hapten diphenylcyclopropenone (DPC). This rearrangement joins TRBV10-3 to TRBJ1-2, with a weak D call TRBD1 (5 bases). CDR3 sequence: CAISDGGTGDGYTF. The CDR3 region has the DNA TGTGCCATCAGTGATGGGGGTACTGGGGATGGCTACACCTTC.